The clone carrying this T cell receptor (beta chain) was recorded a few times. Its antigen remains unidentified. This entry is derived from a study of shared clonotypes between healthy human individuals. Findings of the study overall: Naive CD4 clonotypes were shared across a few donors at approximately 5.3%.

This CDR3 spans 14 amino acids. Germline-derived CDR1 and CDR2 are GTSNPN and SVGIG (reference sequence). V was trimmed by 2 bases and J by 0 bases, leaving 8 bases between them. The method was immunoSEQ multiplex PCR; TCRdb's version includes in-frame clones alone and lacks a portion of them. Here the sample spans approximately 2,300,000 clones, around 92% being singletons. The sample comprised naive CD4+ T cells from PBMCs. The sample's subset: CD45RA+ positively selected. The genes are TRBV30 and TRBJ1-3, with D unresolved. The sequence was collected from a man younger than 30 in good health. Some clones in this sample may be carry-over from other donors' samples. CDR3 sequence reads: CAWSRAASGNTIYF. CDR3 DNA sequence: TGTGCCTGGAGTAGGGCAGCCTCTGGAAACACCATATATTTT.